These 24 T cell receptor beta chains came from one sample sequenced in a study of blood T cell repertoires in COVID-19. This table comes from immunoSEQ multiplex PCR, and its TCRdb copy is limited to in-frame clones, with some not included. The sample includes just over 300,000 clones, 75% to 90% seen only once; the top ten take about 2%. Input material: peripheral blood. All receptors come from a man in his late teens or twenties with active or convalescent COVID-19.

Here the CDR3 DNA reads TGTGCCAGCAGCTTGTGGGAGCCACTCATTCCCTACGAGCAGTACTTC. Amino acids: CASSLWEPLIPYEQYF. The rearrangement links TRBV5-6 to TRBJ2-7; a weak D match, TRBD2 (5 bases). Germline CDR1 SGHDT, CDR2 YYEEEE. The CDR3 length is 16 residues. With 1 base removed from V and 2 bases from J, the gap between germline ends came to 16 bases.

The chain links TRBV9 to TRBJ2-5, with a weak D call TRBD1 (5 bases). Germline values: CDR1 SGDLS, CDR2 YYNGEE. Trimming cost V 3 bases and J 1 base, with 10 bases left between them. This CDR3 has 14 amino acids. CDR3 DNA: TGTGCCAGCAGCGCCGGACAAACCCAAGAGACCCAGTACTTC. Translating gives CASSAGQTQETQYF. Using reference TRBV9 and TRBJ2-5 for the parts outside the CDR3, the full variable domain is DSGVTQTPKHLITATGQRVTLRCSPRSGDLSVYWYQQSLDQGLQFLIQYYNGEERAKGNILERFSAQQFPDLHSELNLSSLELGDSALYFCASSAGQTQETQYFGPGTRLLVL.

This clone showed up just a few times. This chain joins TRBV19 and TRBJ1-1, with D maybe TRBD1 (5 bases). The germline V and J ends were trimmed by 6 bases and 1 base, with 18 bases remaining between them. This CDR3 has 16 amino acids. Germline loops: CDR1 LNHDA, CDR2 SQIVND (reference sequence). The CDR3 nucleotides read TGTGCCAGTAGGCAATGGCGGGGGACGGAGAACACTGAAGCTTTCTTT. Translating it yields CASRQWRGTENTEAFF.

The J gene is TRBJ2-7, the V gene TRBV12-3 or TRBV12-4, with D maybe TRBD2 (5 bases). Trimming pared 6 bases from V and 6 bases from J, leaving 15 bases between. This CDR3 spans 13 amino acids. The CDR3 DNA follows: TGTGCCAGCAGCATGGACTGGCAACGCGAGCAGTACTTC. Translating it yields CASSMDWQREQYF.

The rearrangement uses TRBV5-1 and TRBJ2-1; 8 bases agree with TRBD2. This CDR3 is 18 amino acids long. With V trimmed by 0 bases and J by 0 bases, 8 bases remained unmatched. Germline V gene lookup returns CDR1 SGHRS and CDR2 YFSETQ. The CDR3, as DNA: TGCGCCAGCAGCTTGGTCCCTAGCGGGCTTAGCTCCTACAATGAGCAGTTCTTC. It encodes CASSLVPSGLSSYNEQFF.

The rearrangement links TRBV28 to TRBJ1-2; tentatively, D is TRBD1 (5 bases). CDR3 length: 14 amino acids. V shed 2 bases and J shed 4 bases, with 11 bases lying between them. From germline, CDR1 is MDHEN and CDR2 SYDVKM. This chain's CDR3 is CASSLMTVPYGYTF. The CDR3 bases are TGTGCCAGCAGTTTAATGACAGTACCCTATGGCTACACCTTC.

J is TRBJ1-1 and V is TRBV5-4; D not resolved. Between the trimmed V and J ends, which lost 6 bases and 2 bases, there was a span of 11 bases. There are 13 residues in the CDR3. Germline-derived CDR1 and CDR2 are SGHNT and YYREEE (reference sequence). The CDR3 protein is CASTWEVNTEAFF. The CDR3, as DNA: TGTGCCAGCACCTGGGAGGTCAACACTGAAGCTTTCTTT.

The V call is TRBV6-2 or TRBV6-3, the J call TRBJ2-7, with TRBD1 matching over 9 bases. CDR1 is MNHEY and CDR2 is SVGEGT in the germline V gene. The CDR3 contains 14 residues. With V trimmed by 2 bases and J by 7 bases, 6 bases remained unmatched. Here the CDR3 reads CASSYNRGQREQYF. The CDR3 DNA reads as TGTGCCAGCAGTTACAACAGGGGGCAAAGGGAGCAGTACTTC.

This clone was seen just once. This chain uses TRBV18 with TRBJ1-2; 7 bases match TRBD1. V lost 5 bases to trimming and J lost 7 bases; unmatched junction nucleotides: 10. There are 14 residues in the CDR3. Germline CDR1 and CDR2: KGHSH and LQKENI. The CDR3 DNA sequence: TGTGCCAGCTCAACAGACAGGGATCGGGGTGGCTACACCTTC. Its protein product is CASSTDRDRGGYTF.

The chain joins TRBV10-3 to TRBJ2-1; TRBD1 aligns across 10 bases. Unmatched junction bases numbered 11, after V lost 3 bases and J lost 9 bases. Germline CDR1 is ENHRY and CDR2 is SYGVKD. The CDR3 consists of 16 residues. The DNA for the CDR3 is TGTGCCATCAGTGAACCGGGACAGGGGACCCTCGGTGAGCAGTTCTTC. Protein product: CAISEPGQGTLGEQFF.

This clone was picked up a small number of times. V is TRBV15 and J is TRBJ2-7, with 9 bases identical to TRBD1. Germline assignment: CDR1 LNHNV and CDR2 YYDKDF (reference sequence). The V and J ends lost 1 base and 5 bases, in that order; junction bases with no gene match: 6. The CDR3 runs to 15 residues. CDR3 region: CATSRGTGGVDEQYF. In nucleotides, the CDR3 is TGTGCCACCAGCAGAGGCACAGGGGGCGTCGACGAGCAGTACTTC.

The J gene is TRBJ2-5, the V gene TRBV5-1, with 8 bases fitting TRBD1. Trimming took 6 bases from V and 5 from J; bases not matched to a gene: 6. There are 13 residues in the CDR3. The germline V gene has CDR1 SGHRS and CDR2 YFSETQ. The CDR3 coding sequence is TGCGCCAGCAAAGACAGGGGTCGGGAGACCCAGTACTTC. This translates into CASKDRGRETQYF.

V is TRBV28 and J is TRBJ2-7, with 9 nucleotides matching TRBD1. V was pared by 6 bases and J by 0 bases, with 9 bases of the junction left unmatched. CDR1 and CDR2 (germline): MDHEN, SYDVKM. CDR3 length: 16 residues. CDR3: CASSAAGQGPSYEQYF. In DNA form, the CDR3 reads TGTGCCAGCAGCGCCGCAGGACAGGGGCCCTCCTACGAGCAGTACTTC.

This chain connects TRBV10-3 to TRBJ2-7, with 8 bases identical to TRBD1. The germline gives CDR1 ENHRY, CDR2 SYGVKD. The CDR3 extends over 13 amino acids. The V and J ends lost 5 bases and 3 bases, in that order; junction bases with no gene match: 3. CDR3 sequence: CAISTGGIYEQYF. The DNA of the CDR3 is TGTGCCATCAGTACAGGGGGGATCTACGAGCAGTACTTC.

This clone was detected once. V is TRBV28 and J is TRBJ2-7, with TRBD2 as a possible D gene (6 bases). V dropped 6 bases and J dropped 0 bases, with 12 bases sitting between them. The germline CDR1 and CDR2 sequences are MDHEN and SYDVKM. CDR3 length: 14 amino acids. Here the CDR3 DNA reads TGTGCCAGCAGCCGGTCGGGGGTCTCCTACGAGCAGTACTTC. Translation gives CASSRSGVSYEQYF.

This chain uses TRBV7-6 with TRBJ2-1, with D tentatively TRBD2 (7 bases). The germline V gene has CDR1 SGHVS and CDR2 FNYEAQ. V dropped 5 bases and J dropped 8 bases, with 16 bases sitting between them. The CDR3 sequence is 14 residues long. In DNA form, the CDR3 reads TGTGCCAGCAGCCCCGGACGGGGGGCTTATGAGCAGTTCTTC. It codes for CASSPGRGAYEQFF.

In DNA form, the CDR3 reads TGTGCCAGCAGTTTCGGCGGGTTTAGGGAGACCCAGTACTTC. It translates to CASSFGGFRETQYF. The chain has TRBV27 and TRBJ2-5; a weak D match, TRBD2 (5 bases). The germline CDR1 and CDR2 sequences are MNHEY and SMNVEV (reference sequence). CDR3 length: 14 residues. V lost 3 bases and J lost 5, with 13 bases in between.

The V and J genes are TRBV3-1 (or the pseudogene TRBV3-2) and TRBJ1-1, with D perhaps matching TRBD1 (5 bases). The CDR3 extends over 17 amino acids. V was shortened by 1 base and J by 5 bases, with 20 bases between the two germline ends. Germline V lookup: CDR1 LGHDT, CDR2 YNNKEL (reference sequence). In nucleotides, the CDR3 is TGTGCCAGCAGCCAAGCGGGGGGGAAGGGGTTGAGAACTGAAGCTTTCTTT. Its translation is CASSQAGGKGLRTEAFF.

This chain joins TRBV19 and TRBJ1-1; 7 bases match TRBD1. V lost 7 bases to trimming and J lost 0 bases; unmatched junction nucleotides: 8. The CDR3 spans 15 residues. Germline V gene sequence: CDR1 LNHDA, CDR2 SQIVND (reference sequence). The CDR3 DNA reads TGTGCCAGTACCAGACAGGGAACTGTGAACACTGAAGCTTTCTTT. This translates into CASTRQGTVNTEAFF.

This chain joins TRBV5-1 and TRBJ1-2; 8 nucleotides agree with TRBD1. CDR3 length: 14 residues. CDR1 and CDR2 from the germline V gene are SGHRS and YFSETQ. Losses at the gene ends were 4 bases for V and 4 bases for J; bases not matched to a gene: 6. The CDR3 loop reads CASSDGQGGYGYTF. The CDR3 DNA reads TGCGCCAGCAGCGACGGACAGGGAGGCTATGGCTACACCTTC.

The chain employs TRBV19 and TRBJ2-1, with a weak D call TRBD2 (5 bases). This CDR3 has 14 residues. The V gene lost 4 bases and the J gene lost 5 bases, with 12 bases spanning the gap. Germline V gene data show CDR1 as LNHDA and CDR2 as SQIVND (reference sequence). The CDR3, as DNA: TGTGCCAGTAGTACCCTTAGCGACAACAATGAGCAGTTCTTC. Its translation is CASSTLSDNNEQFF.

The chain joins TRBV3-1 (or the pseudogene TRBV3-2) to TRBJ1-6; 8 bases are shared with TRBD1. Per germline, CDR1 LGHDT and CDR2 YNNKEL (reference sequence). This CDR3 comprises 15 residues. V dropped 4 bases and J dropped 3; count of bases not matched to a gene: 2. Written as DNA, the CDR3 is TGTGCCAGCAGCCGGGGGACAGGCTATAATTCACCCCTCCACTTT. It encodes CASSRGTGYNSPLHF.

This chain connects TRBV12-5 to TRBJ2-3; 10 nucleotides align to TRBD2. CDR1 is LGHNT, CDR2 FRNRAP, per germline. The CDR3 spans 13 residues. CDR3 in amino acids: CVRGTSVTDTQYF. CDR3 coding DNA: TGTGTAAGAGGGACTAGCGTGACAGATACGCAGTATTTT.

This chain connects TRBV13 to TRBJ2-7; 8 nucleotides match TRBD2. The length of the CDR3 is 14 residues. Trimming took 5 bases from V and 5 from J; bases not matched to a gene: 8. The germline CDR1 and CDR2 sequences are PRHDT and FYEKMQ (reference sequence). CDR3 bases: TGTGCCAGCAGCCCCAGCGGGAGTTCCCACGAGCAGTACTTC. Translation: CASSPSGSSHEQYF.